These 2 T cell receptor beta chains were sequenced from one sample in a study of T-cell reconstitution after alpha-beta-depleted transplantation in children. Preparation of the TCRbeta library involved a method that used unique molecular identifiers. A single record per CDR3 protein comes from TCRdb applying MiXCR to the PCR reads. Of a few hundred thousand distinct CDR3 sequences listed, around 12% are singletons. This material consisted of PBMCs from the stem cell graft donor, taken from the stem cell graft. These receptor sequences come from a human donor who donated a stem cell graft to a child with combined immunodeficiency.

The J gene is TRBJ1-2, the V gene TRBV4-1; 7 nucleotides agree with TRBD1. The V segment lost 0 bases and the J segment 0 bases; nucleotides outside the gene matches: 4. The CDR3 consists of 16 residues. CDR1 and CDR2 (germline): MGHRA, YSYEKL. In DNA, the CDR3 is TGCGCCAGCAGCCAAGATTACACAGGGGCTAACTATGGCTACACCTTC. Translation gives CASSQDYTGANYGYTF.

The chain links TRBV18 to TRBJ2-3; D is ambiguous. CDR3 length: 17 residues. Germline CDR1 KGHSH, CDR2 LQKENI. With 5 bases removed from V and 6 bases from J, the gap between germline ends came to 24 bases. The CDR3 is CASSTSASGVRVDTQYF. CDR3 nucleotides: TGTGCCAGCTCAACCTCGGCCTCTGGCGTTAGGGTTGATACGCAGTATTTT. The entire variable domain, with the rest obtained from reference TRBV18 and TRBJ2-3, is as follows: NAGVMQNPRHLVRRRGQEARLRCSPMKGHSHVYWYRQLPEEGLKFMVYLQKENIIDESGMPKERFSAEFPKEGPSILRIQQVVRGDSAAYFCASSTSASGVRVDTQYFGPGTRLTVL.